The sample holds a few counts of the clone carrying this TCR beta chain. Its antigen is unknown. With a duration under 2 months, the hyperthyroidism was newly diagnosed in patients aged 18 to 65. Patients were excluded because of uncontrolled infection, other autoimmune disease, pregnancy or lactation. Germline V gives CDR1 MGHRA, CDR2 YSYEKL. After removal of 1 base from V and 3 bases from J, the junction contained 12 bases not matched to a gene. The CDR3 loop spans 17 amino acids. The data originate from a study of T cells in Graves' hyperthyroidism and ophthalmopathy. Whole-study findings and limits: Patients with ophthalmopathy were separated from those with stable hyperthyroidism by a 13 V-J model. Most thyroid-expanded clonotypes above 0.001 were also found in blood.

Amplification targeted TCR beta CDR3 regions from RNA transcripts. HTBI primers were employed in a first-round RT-PCR of the TCR CDR3. TCRdb re-called the multiplex PCR reads through MiXCR, storing one row per CDR3 protein. The sample holds a few hundred thousand distinct CDR3 sequences, approximately 14% seen once. The chain carries TRBV4-1 and TRBJ2-7, with 7 nucleotides matching TRBD2. The source of this sequence is a young woman with Graves' hyperthyroidism. Sequencing input: blood. The CDR3 loop reads CASSQGRLGAGDYEQYF. The CDR3 DNA reads TGCGCCAGCAGCCAAGGACGCCTAGGGGCGGGGGACTACGAGCAGTACTTC.